The 17 T cell receptor beta chains listed next were all sequenced from one sample in a study of cytomegalovirus exposure and HLA in healthy donors. PCR employed 60 Vbeta and 13 Jbeta primers. The protocol was immunoSEQ multiplex PCR, while the TCRdb copy is restricted to in-frame clones and leaves out a portion. The sample holds fewer than 200,000 clones, about four fifths seen once. Sequenced input: PBMCs. The receptors shown here come from a woman aged 18-29 years in good health and CMV-seronegative.

This chain joins TRBV5-1 and TRBJ1-2, with D possibly TRBD1 on 5 matching bases. CDR1 SGHRS and CDR2 YFSETQ come from the germline V gene. Trimming stripped 0 bases from V and 3 bases from J, with 15 bases between. This CDR3 is built from 16 residues. The CDR3 DNA reads TGCGCCAGCAGCTTGGGAATTCGAGACAGCGACTATGGCTACACCTTC. This gives the protein CASSLGIRDSDYGYTF.

The CDR3 bases are TGTGCCAGCAGCAAAGAGGGCCGAAGTTTGCGACCCGGGGGTTATTTAAGCAATCAGCCCCAGCATTTT. Its protein is CASSKEGRSLRPGGYLSNQPQHF. The V gene is TRBV21-1, the J gene TRBJ1-5. TRBV21-1 counts as a pseudogene. The CDR3 is 23 residues long.

The J gene is TRBJ2-7, the V gene TRBV7-8; a possible D gene is TRBD1 (6 bases). The CDR3 is made up of 15 amino acids. Germline loops: CDR1 SGHVS, CDR2 FQNEAQ. The V gene lost 1 base and the J gene lost 6 bases, with 16 bases spanning the gap. The CDR3 DNA reads TGTGCCAGCAGCTTAGGGTCTCCCTTGGGGGCCGAGCAGTACTTC. Encoded protein: CASSLGSPLGAEQYF.

This clone turned up a few times. This CDR3 is also generated by other DNA sequences in the sample. The chain couples TRBV6-6 to TRBJ2-3; 7 positions agree with TRBD2. Germline V gene data show CDR1 as MNHNY and CDR2 as SVGAGI (reference sequence). V was clipped by 5 bases and J by 2 bases; unmatched bases: 10. The CDR3 is made up of 16 amino acids. This CDR3 is CASSPQRREFTDTQYF. DNA of the CDR3: TGTGCCAGCAGTCCTCAAAGGCGGGAGTTCACAGATACGCAGTATTTT.

This clone was picked up a small number of times. J is TRBJ2-1 and V is TRBV7-8; D perhaps matches TRBD2 (6 bases). CDR3 length equals 14 residues. Germline assignment: CDR1 SGHVS and CDR2 FQNEAQ. Between the trimmed V and J ends, which lost 5 bases and 6 bases, there was a span of 14 bases. The CDR3 nucleotides are TGTGCCAGCAGCGGGGGAGGAGGGCTCAATGAGCAGTTCTTC. Residues: CASSGGGGLNEQFF.

The CDR3 is CASSPRNSGGPNTGELFF. The DNA for the CDR3 is TGTGCCAGCAGCCCGCGTAATAGCGGGGGACCCAACACCGGGGAGCTGTTTTTT. The chain carries TRBV7-8 and TRBJ2-2; TRBD2 matches 9 bases. The junction had 12 bases not matched to a gene; V was cut back by 5 bases and J by 2 bases. The CDR3 runs 18 residues. Germline V gene sequence: CDR1 SGHVS, CDR2 FQNEAQ.

The chain recombines TRBV6-1 with TRBJ2-3; 7 nucleotides match TRBD2. V shed 6 bases, J shed 1 base, and the junction held 7 bases outside the gene matches. The germline V gene has CDR1 MNHNS and CDR2 SASEGT. CDR3 length equals 15 residues. CDR3 region: CASRETSLRTDTQYF. The DNA of the CDR3 is TGTGCCAGCAGGGAGACTAGCCTTCGCACAGATACGCAGTATTTT.

The CDR3 here is CASSRDSKFNTGELFF. The CDR3, as DNA: TGTGCCAGCAGCAGGGACTCAAAGTTTAACACCGGGGAGCTGTTTTTT. The rearrangement links TRBV11-2 to TRBJ2-2; D perhaps matches TRBD2 (6 bases). The CDR3 consists of 16 residues. CDR1 is SGHAT, CDR2 FQNNGV, per germline. Deletions cut 5 bases from V and 2 bases from J, with 15 bases between. Based on the CDR3 plus reference TRBV11-2 and TRBJ2-2, the full variable domain is EAGVAQSPRYKIIEKRQSVAFWCNPISGHATLYWYQQILGQGPKLLIQFQNNGVVDDSQLPKDRFSAERLKGVDSTLKIQPAKLEDSAVYLCASSRDSKFNTGELFFGEGSRLTVL.

The rearrangement links TRBV7-8 to TRBJ2-5; the match to TRBD1 covers 8 bases. Per the germline V gene, CDR1 is SGHVS and CDR2 is FQNEAQ. The CDR3 contains 19 residues. Trimming took 3 bases from V and 5 from J; bases not matched to a gene: 20. In nucleotides, the CDR3 is TGTGCCAGCAGCTTTGACTATTTCGCAGGGGGCAGTCTCCGGGAGACCCAGTACTTC. Protein product: CASSFDYFAGGSLRETQYF.

The chain recombines TRBV12-5 with TRBJ1-3, with 7 bases matching TRBD1. Germline lookup yields CDR1 LGHNT and CDR2 FRNRAP. This CDR3 comprises 18 residues. The trim removed 6 bases at V and 8 bases at J, leaving 22 bases unmatched. CDR3 DNA: TGTGCTAGTGGACTTAGAAAACCGGGACAGCCCCTGAGGGACACCATATATTTT. Amino acids: CASGLRKPGQPLRDTIYF.

J is TRBJ2-7 and V is TRBV10-1; D unresolved. Trimming shortened V by 6 bases and J by 0 bases, and 9 bases separated the two germline ends. This CDR3 has 13 residues. CDR1 is WNHNN, CDR2 SYGVQD, per germline (reference sequence). CDR3 sequence: CASSQSGSYEQYF. The CDR3 DNA is TGCGCCAGCAGCCAGTCAGGCTCCTACGAGCAGTACTTC.

The gene calls are TRBV7-9 and TRBJ2-1, with 12 bases lining up with TRBD2. The CDR3 extends over 16 amino acids. The J segment lost 4 bases and the V segment lost 5 bases, leaving 6 bases of the junction unmatched. Germline V lookup: CDR1 SEHNR, CDR2 FQNEAQ (reference sequence). The CDR3, as DNA: TGTGCCAGCAGCGGCTGGACTAGCGGGGATTACAATGAGCAGTTCTTC. Its translation is CASSGWTSGDYNEQFF.

The V call is TRBV5-1, the J call TRBJ2-1; 10 nucleotides align to TRBD2. The germline gives CDR1 SGHRS, CDR2 YFSETQ. The CDR3 is 16 amino acids. V dropped 4 bases and J dropped 13; count of bases not matched to a gene: 17. DNA for the CDR3: TGCGCCAGCAGCGTATCTCCGGGACTAGCGACCGAGATCCAGTTCTTC. Its translation: CASSVSPGLATEIQFF.

This chain connects TRBV28 to TRBJ2-7; 10 bases are shared with TRBD2. The tail of the sequence fits TRBJ2-5 better, so the J call may be wrong. The CDR3 extends over 17 amino acids. Germline lookup yields CDR1 MDHEN and CDR2 SYDVKM. CDR3 protein: CASSTSRLAGERETQYF. CDR3 nucleotide sequence: TGTGCCAGCAGCACCTCTCGGCTAGCGGGAGAACGAGAGACCCAGTACTTC.

J is TRBJ1-3 and V is TRBV29-1; a possible D gene is TRBD1 (6 bases). This CDR3 is 15 amino acids long. Per the germline V gene, CDR1 is SQVTM and CDR2 is ANQGSEA. Trimming pared 1 base from V and 2 bases from J, leaving 12 bases between. This chain's CDR3 is CSVEGPGGTGNTIYF. CDR3 sequence (DNA): TGCAGCGTTGAAGGTCCGGGGGGCACTGGAAACACCATATATTTT. The entire variable domain, with the rest obtained from reference TRBV29-1 and TRBJ1-3, is as follows: SAVISQKPSRDICQRGTSLTIQCQVDSQVTMMFWYRQQPGQSLTLIATANQGSEATYESGFVIDKFPISRPNLTFSTLTVSNMSPEDSSIYLCSVEGPGGTGNTIYFGEGSWLTVV.

The chain couples TRBV19 to TRBJ2-3; D possibly corresponds to TRBD2 (5 bases). V was cut by 3 bases and J by 0 bases, with 13 bases left in between. In germline, CDR1 is LNHDA, CDR2 SQIVND (reference sequence). The CDR3 has 16 amino acids. The CDR3 DNA reads TGTGCCAGTAGTATCTATCGAGCGGAAAGCACAGATACGCAGTATTTT. This encodes CASSIYRAESTDTQYF.

This chain connects TRBV27 to TRBJ2-7; TRBD1 matches at 8 bases. J was trimmed by 2 bases and V by 6 bases; bases with no gene match: 3. Germline CDR1 MNHEY, CDR2 SMNVEV (reference sequence). The CDR3 spans 13 residues. The CDR3 nucleotides read TGTGCCAGCAGCCAGGGGGCCGCCTACGAGCAGTACTTC. Translation gives CASSQGAAYEQYF.